The 29 T cell receptor beta chains presented below share a single source sample, sequenced in a study of blood T cell repertoires in COVID-19. Sequencing was performed with immunoSEQ multiplex PCR; in TCRdb, only in-frame clones are kept and a portion is missing. Here the sample spans 250,000 or so clones, roughly 90% being singletons. The source material was peripheral blood. These receptors were obtained from an older woman with COVID-19, enrolled during active disease.

The CDR3 nucleotides are TGTGCCAGCAGCCAGGGGACTAACCAACTCTATGGCTACACCTTC. Encoded protein: CASSQGTNQLYGYTF. V is TRBV3-1 (or the pseudogene TRBV3-2) and J is TRBJ1-2, with D perhaps matching TRBD1 (5 bases). Trimming pared 3 bases from V and 4 bases from J, leaving 15 bases between. Germline CDR1 and CDR2: LGHDT and YNNKEL (reference sequence). The CDR3 contains 15 residues.

J is TRBJ2-7 and V is TRBV7-3; possibly TRBD2 for D (6 bases). Germline lookup yields CDR1 SGHTA and CDR2 FQGTGA. The CDR3 is 13 amino acids. V was clipped by 8 bases and J by 6 bases, with 17 bases between them. The CDR3 loop reads CASGQGGALEQYF. CDR3 nucleotide sequence: TGTGCCAGCGGGCAAGGAGGGGCGCTCGAGCAGTACTTC. Full variable domain (outside the CDR3, taken from reference TRBV7-3 and TRBJ2-7): GAGVSQTPSNKVTEKGKYVELRCDPISGHTALYWYRQSLGQGPEFLIYFQGTGAADDSGLPNDRFFAVRPEGSVSTLKIQRTERGDSAVYLCASGQGGALEQYFGPGTRLTVT.

The gene calls are TRBV18 and TRBJ1-1, with a possible D match to TRBD1 (6 bases). Germline V gives CDR1 KGHSH, CDR2 LQKENI. V was shortened by 6 bases and J by 5 bases, with 13 bases between the two germline ends. The CDR3 runs to 13 residues. The chain's CDR3 is CASSRSGETEAFF. CDR3 coding DNA: TGTGCCAGCTCGAGATCAGGGGAGACTGAAGCTTTCTTT.

This clone was counted once. This chain joins TRBV7-9 and TRBJ1-1, with D possibly being TRBD1 (5 bases). This CDR3 has 13 residues. CDR1 is SEHNR and CDR2 is FQNEAQ in the germline V gene (reference sequence). V gave up 3 bases and J gave up 3 bases, with 8 bases separating them. Here the CDR3 DNA reads TGTGCCAGCAGCTTTATACAGGACACTGAAGCTTTCTTT. Its translation is CASSFIQDTEAFF.

This chain joins TRBV29-1 and TRBJ1-5; possibly TRBD1 for D (6 bases). There are 12 residues in the CDR3. Germline lookup yields CDR1 SQVTM and CDR2 ANQGSEA. Trimming took off 7 bases at V and 3 bases at J, with 10 bases between the two ends. The CDR3 region has the DNA TGCAGCGGCACAGGGCACAATCAGCCCCAGCATTTT. It yields the protein CSGTGHNQPQHF.

The chain has TRBV5-1 and TRBJ2-3; TRBD2 is a possible D gene (5 bases). Germline-derived CDR1 and CDR2 are SGHRS and YFSETQ. Trimming removed 0 bases from V and 2 bases from J, with 10 bases in between. The CDR3 sequence is 15 residues long. The CDR3 loop reads CASSLGVAITDTQYF. DNA of the CDR3: TGCGCCAGCAGCTTGGGCGTAGCGATCACAGATACGCAGTATTTT.

The chain uses TRBV18 and TRBJ1-5; TRBD1 might be the D (5 bases). Trimming left V 5 bases short and J 3 bases short, with 11 bases between. Germline V lookup: CDR1 KGHSH, CDR2 LQKENI. This CDR3 has 14 amino acids. The CDR3, as DNA: TGTGCCAGCTCAGGGGCCCCCACCAATCAGCCCCAGCATTTT. Translation: CASSGAPTNQPQHF.

This rearrangement joins TRBV30 to TRBJ2-7; D uncertain. CDR3 length: 12 amino acids. CDR1 and CDR2 (germline): GTSNPN, SVGIG (reference sequence). The germline V and J ends were trimmed by 0 bases and 4 bases, with 7 bases remaining between them. In DNA, the CDR3 is TGTGCCTGGAGTGTATCAAATTACGAGCAGTACTTC. It is translated as CAWSVSNYEQYF.

This chain links TRBV5-1 with TRBJ2-1; D might be TRBD2 (6 bases). CDR3 length: 13 amino acids. Trimming shortened V by 2 bases and J by 9 bases, and 12 bases separated the two germline ends. Germline-derived CDR1 and CDR2 are SGHRS and YFSETQ. The CDR3 bases are TGCGCCAGCAGCTTAGTTTTGGGAGGTGAGCAGTTCTTC. This sequence encodes CASSLVLGGEQFF.

This chain uses TRBV29-1 with TRBJ1-4; possible D gene TRBD1, 5 bases. Trimming cost V 7 bases and J 2 bases, with 8 bases left between them. CDR1 is SQVTM, CDR2 ANQGSEA, per germline. The CDR3 consists of 12 residues. In DNA form, the CDR3 reads TGCAGCGGGGGCCGGACTAATGAAAAACTGTTTTTT. It specifies CSGGRTNEKLFF.

The V call is TRBV4-1, the J call TRBJ1-2, with unresolved D. Per germline, CDR1 MGHRA and CDR2 YSYEKL. Trimming took off 0 bases at V and 2 bases at J, with 10 bases between the two ends. The CDR3 has 15 amino acids. CDR3 bases: TGCGCCAGCAGCCAAGATTTGGCAGTGAACTATGGCTACACCTTC. Translating it yields CASSQDLAVNYGYTF.

J is TRBJ1-2 and V is TRBV5-1; the match to TRBD1 covers 7 bases. Germline-derived CDR1 and CDR2 are SGHRS and YFSETQ. The CDR3 has 15 residues. The junction had 7 bases not matched to a gene; V was cut back by 0 bases and J by 5 bases. The CDR3 DNA reads TGCGCCAGCAGCTTGGCTTCGACAGGGTTTTATGGCTACACCTTC. It specifies CASSLASTGFYGYTF.

The rearrangement uses TRBV7-9 and TRBJ2-2; D is perhaps TRBD2 (7 bases). The CDR3 extends over 16 amino acids. In germline, CDR1 is SEHNR, CDR2 FQNEAQ (reference sequence). The ends were cut back, 5 bases at V and 0 bases at J, with 13 bases in the middle. The CDR3 bases are TGTGCCAGCAGCGCCGGGGGGCTCGCGAACACCGGGGAGCTGTTTTTT. This gives the protein CASSAGGLANTGELFF.

V and J are TRBV7-9 and TRBJ1-4; D remains ambiguous. Germline V CDR1 and CDR2: SEHNR, FQNEAQ (reference sequence). The germline V and J ends were trimmed by 5 bases and 8 bases, with 15 bases remaining between them. This CDR3 contains 14 residues. Here the CDR3 DNA reads TGTGCCAGCAGCCTCCACGAGGCTCGGGAAAAACTGTTTTTT. Translated: CASSLHEAREKLFF. Based on the CDR3 plus reference TRBV7-9 and TRBJ1-4, the full variable domain is DTGVSQNPRHKITKRGQNVTFRCDPISEHNRLYWYRQTLGQGPEFLTYFQNEAQLEKSRLLSDRFSAERPKGSFSTLEIQRTEQGDSAMYLCASSLHEAREKLFFGSGTQLSVL.

The J gene is TRBJ2-2, the V gene TRBV7-2; 9 nucleotides agree with TRBD1. With V trimmed by 4 bases and J by 5 bases, 14 bases remained unmatched. Per the germline V gene, CDR1 is SGHTA and CDR2 is FQGNSA. The CDR3 loop spans 18 amino acids. CDR3 in amino acids: CASSSWTGDPVRTGELFF. The CDR3 DNA is TGTGCCAGCAGCTCCTGGACAGGGGATCCGGTCAGAACCGGGGAGCTGTTTTTT. Based on the CDR3 plus reference TRBV7-2 and TRBJ2-2, the full variable domain is GAGVSQSPSNKVTEKGKDVELRCDPISGHTALYWYRQSLGQGLEFLIYFQGNSAPDKSGLPSDRFSAERTGGSVSTLTIQRTQQEDSAVYLCASSSWTGDPVRTGELFFGEGSRLTVL.

The rearrangement links TRBV3-1 (or the pseudogene TRBV3-2) to TRBJ1-6, with D possibly being TRBD1 (5 bases). V was cut by 0 bases and J by 10 bases, with 13 bases left in between. The CDR3 covers 15 residues. CDR1 and CDR2 (germline): LGHDT, YNNKEL (reference sequence). The CDR3: CASSQEAGPRSPLHF. For the CDR3, the DNA is TGTGCCAGCAGCCAAGAGGCAGGGCCGCGGTCACCCCTCCACTTT.

The chain joins TRBV6-5 to TRBJ1-5; no reliable D call. The V end lost 8 bases, the J end lost 1 base, and 12 bases lay between the germline ends. Germline V lookup: CDR1 MNHEY, CDR2 SVGAGI. The CDR3 sequence is 14 residues long. The CDR3 spells CASYVGESNQPQHF. In DNA form, the CDR3 reads TGTGCCAGCTACGTCGGGGAAAGCAATCAGCCCCAGCATTTT.

This chain links TRBV6-2 or TRBV6-3 with TRBJ1-4, with 10 bases fitting TRBD1. The germline CDR1 and CDR2 sequences are MNHEY and SVGEGT. V gave up 4 bases and J gave up 7 bases; unmatched junction bases: 12. The CDR3 extends over 17 amino acids. The CDR3 sequence: CASSFDPPGQGGEKLFF. CDR3 DNA sequence: TGTGCCAGCAGTTTCGATCCCCCCGGACAGGGGGGTGAAAAACTGTTTTTT.

The V and J genes are TRBV5-1 and TRBJ1-1; D unclear. The CDR3 is made up of 14 amino acids. V dropped 4 bases and J dropped 5 bases, with 15 bases sitting between them. The germline V gene has CDR1 SGHRS and CDR2 YFSETQ. In DNA, the CDR3 is TGCGCCAGCAGCAGAGGCCTCGGGGAAACTGAAGCTTTCTTT. Translated: CASSRGLGETEAFF.

The V and J genes are TRBV28 and TRBJ1-1; TRBD1 matches 7 bases. This CDR3 spans 15 amino acids. V was clipped by 6 bases and J by 2 bases; unmatched bases: 9. Germline CDR1 MDHEN, CDR2 SYDVKM. The CDR3 sequence: CASSGQGQINTEAFF. DNA of the CDR3: TGTGCCAGCAGCGGCCAGGGACAGATCAACACTGAAGCTTTCTTT.

The chain carries TRBV4-3 and TRBJ1-4; D is uncertain. Trimming took 0 bases from V and 8 from J, leaving 22 bases between them. This CDR3 is 18 amino acids long. Germline CDR1 is LGHNA and CDR2 is YSLEER. In DNA, the CDR3 is TGCGCCAGCAGCCAAGATTTGACTCCGGGATCCTTACGGGAAAAACTGTTTTTT. This translates into CASSQDLTPGSLREKLFF.

V gene TRBV5-1 combines with J gene TRBJ1-1, with D tentatively TRBD1 (5 bases). The CDR3 has 13 amino acids. CDR1 and CDR2 from the germline V gene are SGHRS and YFSETQ. V dropped 4 bases and J dropped 3 bases, with 10 bases sitting between them. CDR3 nucleotides: TGCGCCAGCAGCCTGACAGCTTACACTGAAGCTTTCTTT. It translates to CASSLTAYTEAFF.

The chain combines TRBV4-3 with TRBJ2-3, with 7 bases that match TRBD2. Germline trimming cut 0 bases from V and 5 bases from J; bases unmatched to any gene: 5. The CDR3 is 15 amino acids. CDR1 is LGHNA, CDR2 YSLEER, per germline. The DNA for the CDR3 is TGCGCCAGCAGCCAAGAAGGGCTAGCGGAAGATACGCAGTATTTT. It codes for CASSQEGLAEDTQYF.

The V gene is TRBV6-5, the J gene TRBJ1-4; D call uncertain. There are 12 residues in the CDR3. V dropped 4 bases and J dropped 7 bases, with 7 bases sitting between them. Germline assignment: CDR1 MNHEY and CDR2 SVGAGI. CDR3 DNA sequence: TGTGCCAGCAGTTCACTCGGTGAAAAACTGTTTTTT. Translated, it gives CASSSLGEKLFF.

With respect to this clone: An end of the junction does not agree with germline; a read error may underlie this. This sequence joins TRBV6-4 and TRBJ2-1; 8 nucleotides match TRBD1. Germline V gene sequence: CDR1 MRHNA, CDR2 SNTAGT. The CDR3 runs to 14 residues. CDR3 loop: CASNDGTGSNEQFF. CDR3 DNA: TGTGCCAGCAATGACGGGACAGGCAGCAATGAGCAGTTCTTC.

The rearrangement links TRBV19 to TRBJ1-4; tentative D call: TRBD1 (6 bases). Germline values: CDR1 LNHDA, CDR2 SQIVND (reference sequence). V was shortened by 5 bases and J by 3 bases, with 16 bases between the two germline ends. The CDR3 has 16 amino acids. CDR3 DNA sequence: TGTGCCAGTAGTCTTCCTCAGGGGACGTCTAATGAAAAACTGTTTTTT. This sequence encodes CASSLPQGTSNEKLFF.

The rearrangement uses TRBV5-6 and TRBJ1-1; a weak D match, TRBD1 (5 bases). The V end was cut by 6 bases, the J end by 1 base, with 10 bases between. Germline V gene lookup returns CDR1 SGHDT and CDR2 YYEEEE. The CDR3 is made up of 13 amino acids. CDR3 sequence: CASIAGGNTEAFF. The CDR3 bases are TGTGCCAGCATCGCGGGGGGGAACACTGAAGCTTTCTTT.

The J gene is TRBJ1-1, the V gene TRBV30; D not resolved. Germline V lookup: CDR1 GTSNPN, CDR2 SVGIG (reference sequence). Trimming took off 0 bases at V and 5 bases at J, with 13 bases between the two ends. This CDR3 is built from 14 residues. The CDR3 coding sequence is TGTGCCTGGAGTGTACGGGGAATCCGGACTGAAGCTTTCTTT. Translated: CAWSVRGIRTEAFF.

The count of this clone is one. This chain uses TRBV4-1 with TRBJ2-3; 10 bases fit TRBD2. The CDR3 extends over 17 amino acids. CDR1 and CDR2 from the germline V gene are MGHRA and YSYEKL. The V segment lost 4 bases and the J segment 3 bases; nucleotides outside the gene matches: 10. CDR3 DNA: TGCGCCAGCAGCCCCGGAGGTGCTAGCGGGGGTACAGATACGCAGTATTTT. Translating gives CASSPGGASGGTDTQYF.